The 20 T cell receptor beta chains in this list originate from one sample, sequenced in a study of blood T cell repertoires in COVID-19. Libraries were prepared by immunoSEQ multiplex PCR; TCRdb keeps only in-frame clonotypes and omits some of them. The sample includes about 270,000 clones, roughly 90% of them seen just once. Sequenced: PBMCs or T cells enriched from blood (not recorded which). Receptors were obtained from a woman between 45 and 60 years old who had recovered from COVID-19.

The chain links TRBV4-3 to TRBJ1-1; weak D call: TRBD1 (6 bases). This CDR3 spans 15 amino acids. Trimming took off 0 bases at V and 5 bases at J, with 13 bases between the two ends. Germline V lookup: CDR1 LGHNA, CDR2 YSLEER. This CDR3 is CASSQEIGGWTEAFF. The CDR3, as DNA: TGCGCCAGCAGCCAAGAAATAGGGGGTTGGACTGAAGCTTTCTTT.

The chain combines TRBV28 with TRBJ2-7; no reliable D call. With 5 bases removed from V and 2 bases from J, the gap between germline ends came to 13 bases. The CDR3 runs 14 residues. Germline loops: CDR1 MDHEN, CDR2 SYDVKM. As DNA, the CDR3 is TGTGCCAGCAGTGAACCAAAAAAGCCCTACGAGCAGTACTTC. This translates into CASSEPKKPYEQYF.

This chain connects TRBV24-1 to TRBJ2-3; 10 bases align to TRBD2. The CDR3 consists of 14 residues. CDR1 and CDR2 (germline): KGHDR, SFDVKD. The V and J ends lost 4 bases and 3 bases, in that order; junction bases with no gene match: 0. The CDR3 spells CATSEAGGTDTQYF. The CDR3, as DNA: TGTGCCACCAGTGAAGCGGGAGGGACAGATACGCAGTATTTT.

The rearrangement joins TRBV2 to TRBJ2-1; D is ambiguous. V was trimmed by 7 bases and J by 5 bases, leaving 12 bases between them. In germline, CDR1 is SNHLY, CDR2 FYNNEI. The CDR3 is made up of 13 amino acids. CDR3 region: CASNSRRNNEQFF. The CDR3 DNA follows: TGTGCCAGCAACTCCCGCCGAAACAATGAGCAGTTCTTC.

The rearrangement uses TRBV7-3 and TRBJ2-1, with D perhaps matching TRBD2 (6 bases). There are 16 residues in the CDR3. Germline CDR1 SGHTA, CDR2 FQGTGA. V shed 2 bases and J shed 2 bases, with 13 bases lying between them. CDR3 coding DNA: TGTGCCAGCAGCTTACTCGGCGGGGAGACCTACAATGAGCAGTTCTTC. It codes for CASSLLGGETYNEQFF.

The CDR3 sequence is CASSSRDRAAYEQYF. DNA for the CDR3: TGTGCCAGCAGCTCCCGGGACAGGGCCGCTTACGAGCAGTACTTC. The chain employs TRBV11-2 and TRBJ2-7, with 9 bases fitting TRBD1. CDR1 is SGHAT, CDR2 FQNNGV, per germline. This CDR3 is 15 amino acids long. V was pared by 4 bases and J by 4 bases, with 8 bases of the junction left unmatched.

The chain uses TRBV6-5 and TRBJ2-1, with D tentatively TRBD2 (6 bases). With 6 bases removed from V and 2 bases from J, the gap between germline ends came to 14 bases. CDR1 and CDR2 (germline): MNHEY, SVGAGI. There are 15 residues in the CDR3. CDR3 in DNA: TGTGCCAGCAGGCCCGGCGGGATGGCCTACAATGAGCAGTTCTTC. This gives the protein CASRPGGMAYNEQFF.

This chain joins TRBV5-1 and TRBJ2-6; D unclear. The CDR3 runs to 15 residues. Trimming took off 4 bases at V and 4 bases at J, with 12 bases between the two ends. CDR1 and CDR2 from the germline V gene are SGHRS and YFSETQ. CDR3 nucleotides: TGCGCCAGCAGCGCCCAGGTAGAAGGGGCCAACGTCCTGACTTTC. This sequence encodes CASSAQVEGANVLTF.

The rearrangement uses TRBV30 and TRBJ2-1, with 13 bases aligning to TRBD2. This CDR3 has 14 amino acids. After removal of 4 bases from V and 9 bases from J, the junction contained 6 bases not matched to a gene. Germline-derived CDR1 and CDR2 are GTSNPN and SVGIG (reference sequence). The DNA of the CDR3 is TGTGCCTGGACGCGGACTAGCGGGAGTGGTGAGCAGTTCTTC. As protein: CAWTRTSGSGEQFF.

The CDR3 bases are TGTGCCAGCGGAATAGCGGGAGCGCTCGAGCAGTACTTC. It codes for CASGIAGALEQYF. J is TRBJ2-7 and V is TRBV28, with 9 bases aligning to TRBD2. This CDR3 region has 13 residues. Germline V lookup: CDR1 MDHEN, CDR2 SYDVKM. J gave up 6 bases and V 8 bases, and 8 bases lay outside the gene matches.

The V gene is TRBV7-2, the J gene TRBJ1-1; D remains unclear. The CDR3 extends over 13 amino acids. From germline, CDR1 is SGHTA and CDR2 FQGNSA. V gave up 4 bases and J gave up 10 bases, with 16 bases separating them. CDR3 residues: CASSSFMIEGAFF. As DNA, the CDR3 is TGTGCCAGCAGCTCCTTCATGATTGAGGGAGCTTTCTTT.

The rearrangement links TRBV14 to TRBJ2-7, with 8 bases fitting TRBD1. Germline values: CDR1 SGHDN, CDR2 FVKESK. The CDR3 loop spans 14 amino acids. With 4 bases clipped from V and 6 bases from J, the junction kept 8 bases outside the gene matches. CDR3 in amino acids: CASSRSTGGGEQYF. CDR3 sequence (DNA): TGTGCCAGCAGCCGCTCAACAGGGGGAGGCGAGCAGTACTTC. The whole variable domain, filled in from reference TRBV14 and TRBJ2-7, reads EAGVTQFPSHSVIEKGQTVTLRCDPISGHDNLYWYRRVMGKEIKFLLHFVKESKQDESGMPNNRFLAERTGGTYSTLKVQPAELEDSGVYFCASSRSTGGGEQYFGPGTRLTVT.

The chain carries TRBV7-9 and TRBJ2-1, with 10 bases fitting TRBD1. Germline CDR1 reads SEHNR; CDR2 reads FQNEAQ (reference sequence). There are 18 residues in the CDR3. V shed 5 bases, J shed 1 base, and the junction held 11 bases outside the gene matches. CDR3 loop: CASSKKSGTGVSYNEQFF. The CDR3 coding sequence is TGTGCCAGCAGCAAAAAATCCGGGACAGGGGTTTCCTACAATGAGCAGTTCTTC.

The chain combines TRBV5-1 with TRBJ2-5, with 7 bases lining up with TRBD1. Germline V lookup: CDR1 SGHRS, CDR2 YFSETQ. J lost 2 bases, V lost 1 base, and 8 bases had no gene match. This CDR3 has 16 residues. CDR3: CASSLMGQSKQETQYF. CDR3 in DNA: TGCGCCAGCAGCTTGATGGGACAGAGCAAACAAGAGACCCAGTACTTC. The full variable domain, completed using reference TRBV5-1 and TRBJ2-5, is KAGVTQTPRYLIKTRGQQVTLSCSPISGHRSVSWYQQTPGQGLQFLFEYFSETQRNKGNFPGRFSGRQFSNSRSEMNVSTLELGDSALYLCASSLMGQSKQETQYFGPGTRLLVL.

The chain links TRBV28 to TRBJ2-7, with TRBD2 matching 8 bases. The CDR3 sequence is 13 residues long. Per the germline V gene, CDR1 is MDHEN and CDR2 is SYDVKM. V shed 8 bases, J shed 0 bases, and the junction held 3 bases outside the gene matches. CDR3 sequence: CASLSGTSYEQYF. The CDR3 bases are TGTGCCAGCCTTAGCGGGACCTCCTACGAGCAGTACTTC.

In this sample, this clone turned up a few times. This sample also contains other DNA sequences that code for the same CDR3. This rearrangement joins TRBV7-9 to TRBJ2-5; tentatively, D is TRBD2 (5 bases). Germline loops: CDR1 SEHNR, CDR2 FQNEAQ (reference sequence). V lost 5 bases and J 4 bases, leaving 11 bases between the germline ends. The CDR3 spans 13 residues. CDR3 coding DNA: TGTGCCAGCAGCCCCCGCGGGCCAGAGACCCAGTACTTC. This gives the protein CASSPRGPETQYF.

This chain uses TRBV6-5 with TRBJ2-5; 10 bases line up with TRBD2. The CDR3 covers 15 residues. With V trimmed by 4 bases and J by 4 bases, 6 bases remained unmatched. Germline V gene sequence: CDR1 MNHEY, CDR2 SVGAGI. CDR3 DNA sequence: TGTGCCAGCAGTTGGTCTAGCGGGAGAGGAGAGACCCAGTACTTC. Its translation is CASSWSSGRGETQYF.

The chain carries TRBV7-8 and TRBJ2-7, with 12 bases matching TRBD2. The CDR3 runs 17 residues. Germline trimming cut 5 bases from V and 0 bases from J; bases unmatched to any gene: 8. In germline, CDR1 is SGHVS, CDR2 FQNEAQ. CDR3 sequence reads: CASSTKPTSGSSYEQYF. The CDR3 nucleotides are TGTGCCAGCAGCACCAAACCGACTAGCGGGAGCTCCTACGAGCAGTACTTC. Full variable domain (remainder filled in from reference TRBV7-8 and TRBJ2-7): GAGVSQSPRYKVAKRGQDVALRCDPISGHVSLFWYQQALGQGPEFLTYFQNEAQLDKSGLPSDRFFAERPEGSVSTLKIQRTQQEDSAVYLCASSTKPTSGSSYEQYFGPGTRLTVT.

As regards this clone: Mismatch with germline at one junction end may stem from a read error. The rearrangement joins TRBV6-5 to TRBJ1-5; 8 bases map to TRBD1. CDR3 size: 12 residues. The germline V gene has CDR1 MNHEY and CDR2 SVGAGI. CDR3 amino acids: CAGRTGNQPQHF. The CDR3, as DNA: TGTGCCGGCAGGACAGGGAATCAGCCCCAGCATTTT.

The V gene is TRBV7-6, the J gene TRBJ1-5; 7 bases agree with TRBD1. Germline V gene data show CDR1 as SGHVS and CDR2 as FNYEAQ. The V and J ends lost 4 bases and 1 base, in that order; junction bases with no gene match: 4. CDR3 length: 15 residues. The CDR3 loop reads CASSSQGGSNQPQHF. The CDR3 DNA sequence: TGTGCCAGCAGCTCCCAGGGGGGAAGCAATCAGCCCCAGCATTTT.